Each of the 4 T cell receptor beta chains below was sequenced from the same sample in a study of blood T cells in healthy people across ages (dated by TCRdb to 2015 to 2017). Library prep was done by 5' RACE. Sequencing took place on an Illumina HiSeq 2500. A second roughly 7 to 11 cycle PCR used a sample-barcoded 5' primer and a J-beta primer mix. TCRdb's own reprocessing of the public reads used fastp at Q25 and MiXCR and kept productive beta chains. Here each entry gathers all rows of one CDR3 protein and keeps the most common genes and DNA. The sample profile shows 1,100,000 or so distinct CDR3 sequences; 35% to 50% of them were found once. Approximately 20% of the sample rests with the top ten. The specimen sequenced was blood. The receptors shown here come from a woman aged 60 to 75 in good health.

The V call is TRBV20-1, the J call TRBJ1-1, with TRBD1 matching 7 bases. The CDR3 runs to 13 residues. Germline CDR1 and CDR2: DFQATT and SNEGSKA (reference sequence). J was trimmed by 4 bases and V by 6 bases; bases with no gene match: 8. The CDR3 spells CSAPRQGSTEAFF. The CDR3 coding sequence is TGCAGTGCCCCGCGACAGGGATCCACTGAAGCTTTCTTT.

The chain has TRBV29-1 and TRBJ2-6; D may correspond to TRBD1 or TRBD2 (5 bases each). Germline-derived CDR1 and CDR2 are SQVTM and ANQGSEA. V gave up 4 bases and J gave up 1 base, with 17 bases separating them. The CDR3 covers 17 residues. DNA for the CDR3: TGCAGCGTTGCCCCGGGACGGGGTGTTTCTGGGGCCAACGTCCTGACTTTC. Amino acids: CSVAPGRGVSGANVLTF.

The rearrangement uses TRBV7-3 and TRBJ2-2; 9 nucleotides agree with TRBD2. The CDR3 totals 15 residues. J was trimmed by 3 bases and V by 5 bases; bases with no gene match: 4. Looked up from germline, CDR1 is SGHTA and CDR2 is FQGTGA. Here the CDR3 reads CASSLIAGDTGELFF. The CDR3 DNA reads as TGTGCCAGCAGCCTTATAGCGGGAGACACCGGGGAGCTGTTTTTT.

As DNA, the CDR3 is TGTGCCAGCAGCCCTTATATCGGGAGCTCTGGAAACACCATATATTTT. It encodes CASSPYIGSSGNTIYF. V gene TRBV7-8 combines with J gene TRBJ1-3, with D hard to call. The CDR3 has 16 residues. The V gene lost 5 bases and the J gene lost 0 bases, with 14 bases spanning the gap. Per the germline V gene, CDR1 is SGHVS and CDR2 is FQNEAQ.